This T cell receptor beta chain was identified in a study of blood T cell repertoires in COVID-19. For the study at large: Sources were T cells, B-cell-depleted T cells, or PBMCs; the material itself was cDNA or gDNA.

This clone was recorded only once. As processed by the authors: Using reference gene primer amplification, nucleated cell counts were estimated. Sequencing used immunoSEQ multiplex PCR; TCRdb keeps in-frame clones, though not all of them. Clone size and the V and J calls come from that table; the DNA yielded D and trimming. The repertoire includes around 390,000 clones, 85% to 90% of them detected once, and 10% sits in the top ten. Participants came from fewer than 25 US areas, aged about 18 to 95 years. V lost 5 bases, J lost 2 bases, and 6 bases stayed unmatched. The CDR3 totals 17 residues. CDR1 and CDR2 (germline): MNHNY, SVGAGI (reference sequence).

Sequencing was performed on PBMCs or T cells enriched from blood (not recorded which). This clonotype originated in a woman aged 50 to 60 who had recovered from COVID-19. This chain connects TRBV6-6 to TRBJ2-3; TRBD2 matches 14 bases. The CDR3 here is CASSPRTSGGSTDTQYF. DNA of the CDR3: TGTGCCAGCAGTCCCAGGACTAGCGGGGGGTCCACAGATACGCAGTATTTT.